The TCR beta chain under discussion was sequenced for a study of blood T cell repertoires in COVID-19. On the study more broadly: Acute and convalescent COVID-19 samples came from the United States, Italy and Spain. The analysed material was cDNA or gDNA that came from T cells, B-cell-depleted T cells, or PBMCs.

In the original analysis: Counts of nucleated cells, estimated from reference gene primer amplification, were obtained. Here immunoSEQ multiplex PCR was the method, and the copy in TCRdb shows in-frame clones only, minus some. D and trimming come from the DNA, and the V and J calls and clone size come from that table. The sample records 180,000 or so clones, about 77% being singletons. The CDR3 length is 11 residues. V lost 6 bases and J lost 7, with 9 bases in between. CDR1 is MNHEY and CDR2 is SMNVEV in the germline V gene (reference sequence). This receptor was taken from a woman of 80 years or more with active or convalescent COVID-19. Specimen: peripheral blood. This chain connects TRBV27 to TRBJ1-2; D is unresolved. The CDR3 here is CASRASGGYTF. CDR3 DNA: TGTGCCAGCAGGGCATCGGGTGGCTACACCTTC.